This T cell receptor (beta chain) came from a study of early T cells in non-severe SARS-CoV-2 infection. Study-level information: Unsorted whole-blood RNA was sequenced in bulk, leaving chains unpaired. General study findings and limits: A preference for anti-spike CD8 responses marked VDJdb matching, which missed private and CD4 specificities.

Germline V lookup: CDR1 SGHRS, CDR2 YFSETQ. There are 16 residues in the CDR3. Trimming took 3 bases from V and 5 from J, leaving 17 bases between them. Attachment of unique molecular identifiers was made to individual cDNA molecules. A single record per CDR3 protein comes from TCRdb applying MiXCR to the 5' RACE reads. The data contain tens of thousands of distinct CDR3 sequences, 13% of them seen just once; the ten biggest clones take up roughly 5.3%. For this clonotype: Its antigen remains unknown.

This receptor was obtained from an adult who was a healthcare worker with PCR-confirmed SARS-CoV-2 infection or an uninfected control (not recorded which). The rearrangement links TRBV5-1 to TRBJ2-2; D may be TRBD1 (6 bases). The sample consisted of whole blood. This chain's CDR3 is CASSSGIHRVTGELFF. The CDR3 nucleotides read TGCGCCAGCAGCTCCGGGATACACAGGGTTACCGGGGAGCTGTTTTTT.